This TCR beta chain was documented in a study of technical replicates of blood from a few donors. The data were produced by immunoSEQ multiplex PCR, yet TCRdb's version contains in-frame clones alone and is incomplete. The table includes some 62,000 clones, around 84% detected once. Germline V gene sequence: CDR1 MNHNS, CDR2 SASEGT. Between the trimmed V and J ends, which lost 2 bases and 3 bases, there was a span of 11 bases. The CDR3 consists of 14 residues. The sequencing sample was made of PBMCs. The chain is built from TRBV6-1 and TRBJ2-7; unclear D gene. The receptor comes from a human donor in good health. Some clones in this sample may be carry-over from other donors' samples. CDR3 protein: CASSERRGGYEQYF. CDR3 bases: TGTGCCAGCAGTGAACGACGCGGCGGCTACGAGCAGTACTTC.